This T cell receptor (beta chain) is from a study of metastatic and nonmetastatic thyroid tumors. Study summary: Across peripheral blood and tumor or nodule tissue samples taken from malignant and benign thyroid patients, the repertoires were compared with one another.

CDR1 and CDR2 from the germline V gene are MNHNS and SASEGT. The CDR3 has 17 residues. The germline V and J ends were trimmed by 7 bases and 6 bases, with 24 bases remaining between them. None of the patients had undergone any treatment ahead of thyroid surgery. In the authors' workflow: Differences in CDR3 between clinicopathological groups were drawn on to build a classifier intended to discriminate distant-metastatic papillary thyroid cancer patients. TCRdb reprocessed the PCR reads via MiXCR. The V and J calls reflect TCRdb's pipeline rather than the authors' work. This sample carries around 42,000 clones, about 12% of them seen once, and the ten largest clones take about 10%. This clone was observed many times. Its antigen is unidentified. Overall study results and limits: As reported, TCR beta diversity in blood and tumor was significantly higher in malignant thyroid tumors than in benign nodules.

The sequence derives from a male donor with papillary thyroid cancer or a benign thyroid nodule (not recorded which). Some clones in this sample may be carry-over from other donors' samples. The chain employs TRBV6-1 and TRBJ2-2; D possibly matches TRBD1 or TRBD2 (5 bases each). What was sequenced was blood. CDR3 sequence: CASNFDEGKEFPGELFF. In DNA form, the CDR3 reads TGTGCCAGCAATTTCGATGAGGGGAAGGAGTTTCCCGGGGAGCTGTTTTTT.